The 4 T cell receptor beta chains in this list originate from one sample, sequenced in a study of CD8+ T cells in alopecia areata. Extracted RNA was reverse transcribed into cDNA, the sequencing template. Generated by immunoSEQ multiplex PCR, the TCRdb table keeps only in-frame clones and is missing some. This table holds 140,000 to 150,000 clones, about 51% found once. Sample: CD4+ T cells sorted from blood, taken at week 0. These receptors were obtained from a human donor with alopecia areata.

This clone was found a few times. The chain employs TRBV29-1 and TRBJ2-1, with TRBD1 identical over 10 bases. Germline V CDR1 and CDR2: SQVTM, ANQGSEA. This CDR3 contains 14 residues. After removal of 3 bases from V and 7 bases from J, the junction contained 6 bases not matched to a gene. CDR3 sequence (DNA): TGCAGCGTTGACCCGACAGGGGGCTGGAATGAGCAGTTCTTC. Amino acid sequence: CSVDPTGGWNEQFF.

The V call is TRBV6-6, the J call TRBJ2-1; 7 nucleotides align to TRBD2. The J segment lost 5 bases and the V segment lost 6 bases, leaving 4 bases of the junction unmatched. CDR3 length equals 13 residues. Germline V gene data show CDR1 as MNHNY and CDR2 as SVGAGI (reference sequence). Written as DNA, the CDR3 is TGTGCCAGCAGGGAGGCGGGGGACAATGAGCAGTTCTTC. This sequence encodes CASREAGDNEQFF.

The V and J genes are TRBV7-2 and TRBJ2-5, with 14 bases lining up with TRBD2. CDR1 SGHTA and CDR2 FQGNSA come from the germline V gene. The CDR3 is made up of 18 amino acids. The J segment lost 2 bases and the V segment lost 5 bases, leaving 10 bases of the junction unmatched. Here the CDR3 DNA reads TGTGCCAGCAGCCCTAGACTAGCGGGAGGGCCAAGACAAGAGACCCAGTACTTC. This sequence encodes CASSPRLAGGPRQETQYF.

At least ten counts were recorded for this clone. This chain connects TRBV19 to TRBJ1-5; 7 bases align to TRBD1. The trim removed 6 bases at V and 6 bases at J, leaving 8 bases unmatched. The germline V gene encodes CDR1 LNHDA and CDR2 SQIVND (reference sequence). This CDR3 spans 14 amino acids. The CDR3 coding sequence is TGTGCCAGTAGCCCAACAGGGGAGGTTCAGCCCCAGCATTTT. It encodes CASSPTGEVQPQHF.